Below are 6 T cell receptor beta chains sequenced from a single sample in a study of T cell changes during pregnancy in multiple sclerosis (dated by TCRdb to about 2019). Library prep was done by the immunoSEQ multiplex PCR assay. TCRdb obtained this table from immuneACCESS and retained in-frame rearrangements with V and J assigned. These tables miss some clones; where compared with another copy, unresolved V genes account for less than half of the shortfall, and the remainder is unexplained. This sample comprises around 30,000 clones, about 90% of them detected only once. Just over 0.55% of the sample belongs to the ten largest clones. Sequences were derived from CD4+ T cells from peripheral blood mononuclear cells, sampled in the third trimester of pregnancy. The receptors were gathered from a female donor in good health, enrolled as a control in a pregnancy study.

V usage is TRBV30 and J usage is TRBJ1-1, with D possibly being TRBD1 (6 bases). Germline loops: CDR1 GTSNPN, CDR2 SVGIG (reference sequence). With 2 bases removed from V and 4 bases from J, the gap between germline ends came to 11 bases. The CDR3 loop spans 13 amino acids. The CDR3 region is CAWSYRAVTEAFF. As DNA, the CDR3 is TGTGCCTGGAGTTACAGGGCAGTCACTGAAGCTTTCTTT.

The V call is TRBV6-5, the J call TRBJ1-1; 7 positions match TRBD1. Germline trimming cut 7 bases from V and 0 bases from J; bases unmatched to any gene: 8. CDR3 length: 15 residues. Germline values: CDR1 MNHEY, CDR2 SVGAGI. CDR3 sequence: CASTRQGGLNTEAFF. For the CDR3, the DNA is TGTGCCAGCACCCGACAGGGTGGCCTGAACACTGAAGCTTTCTTT.

The V and J genes are TRBV10-2 and TRBJ2-7; 10 nucleotides match TRBD2. CDR1 is WSHSY and CDR2 is SAAADI in the germline V gene. V was pared by 4 bases and J by 5 bases, with 5 bases of the junction left unmatched. The CDR3 totals 14 residues. The CDR3 protein is CASSGLAGVDEQYF. CDR3 nucleotides: TGCGCCAGCAGTGGCCTAGCGGGAGTCGACGAGCAGTACTTC.

The V and J genes are TRBV14 and TRBJ1-4; D is possibly TRBD1 (5 bases). Trimming stripped 3 bases from V and 0 bases from J, with 20 bases between. The CDR3 loop spans 19 amino acids. Per germline, CDR1 SGHDN and CDR2 FVKESK. DNA for the CDR3: TGTGCCAGCAGCCAGCTCTTTTTGGGGGGTCATCCAACTAATGAAAAACTGTTTTTT. Translated, it gives CASSQLFLGGHPTNEKLFF.

The CDR3 sequence: CASSLGPSAKNIQYF. The CDR3 DNA follows: TGTGCCAGCAGCTTAGGTCCCTCTGCCAAAAACATTCAGTACTTC. The chain combines TRBV7-8 with TRBJ2-4; no clear D gene. Trimming stripped 1 base from V and 1 base from J, with 8 bases between. The CDR3 contains 15 residues. CDR1 and CDR2 from the germline V gene are SGHVS and FQNEAQ. The variable domain in full, completed from reference TRBV7-8 and TRBJ2-4, reads GAGVSQSPRYKVAKRGQDVALRCDPISGHVSLFWYQQALGQGPEFLTYFQNEAQLDKSGLPSDRFFAERPEGSVSTLKIQRTQQEDSAVYLCASSLGPSAKNIQYFGAGTRLSVL.

The rearrangement links TRBV9 to TRBJ2-1; 9 bases match TRBD2. The germline gives CDR1 SGDLS, CDR2 YYNGEE. V trimming: 4 bases; J trimming: 7 bases; junction bases outside the gene matches: 15. This CDR3 has 17 amino acids. CDR3 in amino acids: CASSPREFSGGRNEQFF. The CDR3 bases are TGTGCCAGCAGCCCCAGGGAATTCAGCGGGGGGAGGAATGAGCAGTTCTTC. Full variable domain (remainder filled in from reference TRBV9 and TRBJ2-1): DSGVTQTPKHLITATGQRVTLRCSPRSGDLSVYWYQQSLDQGLQFLIQYYNGEERAKGNILERFSAQQFPDLHSELNLSSLELGDSALYFCASSPREFSGGRNEQFFGPGTRLTVL.